This TCR beta chain was recorded in a study of PD-1 blockade in classical Hodgkin lymphoma. Study-level information: Nivolumab 3 mg/kg was given intravenously every 2 weeks.

Findings of the study overall: Baseline diversity was lower in partial responders and progressors than complete responders. With respect to the repertoire differences, their causes, possibly disease activity or prior therapy, remain undefined. A significant rise in TCR diversity by C4D1 was seen for CD4+ but not CD8+ cells.

Documented time point: cycle 4 day 1 (C4D1), after six to seven weeks of nivolumab. In every patient, relapse followed autologous stem cell transplantation, while exposure to brentuximab vedotin differed. Profiled with immunoSEQ multiplex PCR; TCRdb holds only in-frame clones, not every one. The sample yields tens of thousands of clones, 90% seen once. On this clone: Its specificity is not known.

CDR1 and CDR2 from the germline V gene are ENHRY and SYGVKD. With 6 bases clipped from V and 0 bases from J, the junction kept 11 bases outside the gene matches. The CDR3 length is 19 residues. The source of this sequence is a human donor with classical Hodgkin lymphoma. The rearrangement uses TRBV10-3 and TRBJ2-1, with 13 bases lining up with TRBD2. This specimen was peripheral blood mononuclear cells (PBMCs), taken before the fourth cycle of nivolumab. The CDR3 here is CAIRKTGTSGESSYNEQFF. The CDR3 nucleotides are TGTGCCATCAGGAAGACCGGGACTAGCGGGGAGAGCTCCTACAATGAGCAGTTCTTC.